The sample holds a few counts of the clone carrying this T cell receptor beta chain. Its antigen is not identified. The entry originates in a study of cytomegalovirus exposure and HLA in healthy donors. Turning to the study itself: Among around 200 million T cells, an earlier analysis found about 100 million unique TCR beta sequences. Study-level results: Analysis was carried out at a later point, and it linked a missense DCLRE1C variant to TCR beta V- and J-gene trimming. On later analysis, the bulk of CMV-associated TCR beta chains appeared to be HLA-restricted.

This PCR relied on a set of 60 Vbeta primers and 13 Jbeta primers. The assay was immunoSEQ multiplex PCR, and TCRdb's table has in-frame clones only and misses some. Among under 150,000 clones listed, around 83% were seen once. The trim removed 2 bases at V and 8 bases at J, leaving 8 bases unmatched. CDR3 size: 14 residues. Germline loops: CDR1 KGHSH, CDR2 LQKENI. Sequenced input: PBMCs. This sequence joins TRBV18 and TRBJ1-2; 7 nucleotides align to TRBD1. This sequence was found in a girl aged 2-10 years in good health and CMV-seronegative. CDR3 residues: CASSPIQGTEGYTF. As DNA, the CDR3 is TGTGCCAGCTCACCAATACAGGGGACTGAAGGCTACACCTTC.